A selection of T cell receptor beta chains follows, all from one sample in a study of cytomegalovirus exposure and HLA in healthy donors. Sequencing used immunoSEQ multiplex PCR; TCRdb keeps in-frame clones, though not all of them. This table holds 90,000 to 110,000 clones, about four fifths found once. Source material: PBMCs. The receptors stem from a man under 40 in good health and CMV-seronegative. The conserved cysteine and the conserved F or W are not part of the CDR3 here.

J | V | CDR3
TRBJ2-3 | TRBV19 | ASSVPGLAGGRDTQY
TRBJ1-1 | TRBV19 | ASSIESRANTEAF
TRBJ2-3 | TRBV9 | ASSVSPGVTDTQY
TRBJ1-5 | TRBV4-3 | ASRKDINSNQPQH
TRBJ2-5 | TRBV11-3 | ASSPRAGSGETQY
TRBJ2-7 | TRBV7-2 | ASSSGGAEQY
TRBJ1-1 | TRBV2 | ASSELRGGWTEAF
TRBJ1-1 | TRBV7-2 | ASSLSGGLLNTEAF
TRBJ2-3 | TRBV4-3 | ATSSGATGDTQY
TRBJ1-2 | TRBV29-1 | SVLAGGTSIDGYT
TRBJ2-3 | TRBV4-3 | ASSQLIFGGTDTQY
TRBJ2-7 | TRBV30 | AWSAQGSEQY
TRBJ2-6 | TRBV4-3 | ASSDYGAGANVLT
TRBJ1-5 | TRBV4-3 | ASSDNRGSNQPQH
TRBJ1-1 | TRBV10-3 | AISGAPGVRAEAF
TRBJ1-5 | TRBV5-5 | ASSTQPGTGGQPQH
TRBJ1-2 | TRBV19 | ASRTGGRYGYT
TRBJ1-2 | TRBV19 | ASSTGVQGYT